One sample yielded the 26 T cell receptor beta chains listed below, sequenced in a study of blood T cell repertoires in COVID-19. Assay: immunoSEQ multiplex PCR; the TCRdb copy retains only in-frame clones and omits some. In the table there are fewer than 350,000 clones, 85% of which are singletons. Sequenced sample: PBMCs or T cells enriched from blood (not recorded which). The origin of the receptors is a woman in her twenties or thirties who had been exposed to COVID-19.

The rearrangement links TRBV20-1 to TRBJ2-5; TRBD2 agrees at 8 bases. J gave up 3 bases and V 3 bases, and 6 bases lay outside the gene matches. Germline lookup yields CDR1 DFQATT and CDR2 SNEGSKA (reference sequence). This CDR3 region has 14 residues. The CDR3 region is CSASLTSGKETQYF. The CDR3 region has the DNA TGCAGTGCTAGTCTCACTAGCGGAAAAGAGACCCAGTACTTC.

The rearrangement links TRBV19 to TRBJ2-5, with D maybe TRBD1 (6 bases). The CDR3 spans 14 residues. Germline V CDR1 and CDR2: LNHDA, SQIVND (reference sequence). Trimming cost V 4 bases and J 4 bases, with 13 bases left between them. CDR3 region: CASSTTGKAETQYF. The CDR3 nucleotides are TGTGCCAGTAGTACCACAGGGAAAGCAGAGACCCAGTACTTC. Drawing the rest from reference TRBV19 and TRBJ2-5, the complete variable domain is DGGITQSPKYLFRKEGQNVTLSCEQNLNHDAMYWYRQDPGQGLRLIYYSQIVNDFQKGDIAEGYSVSREKKESFPLTVTSAQKNPTAFYLCASSTTGKAETQYFGPGTRLLVL.

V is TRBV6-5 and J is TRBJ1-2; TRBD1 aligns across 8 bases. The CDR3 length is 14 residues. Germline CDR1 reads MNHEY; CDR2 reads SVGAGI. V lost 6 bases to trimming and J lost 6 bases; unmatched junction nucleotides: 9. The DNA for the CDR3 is TGTGCCAGCAGCCTTGGACAGGGTAAAGATGGCTACACCTTC. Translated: CASSLGQGKDGYTF.

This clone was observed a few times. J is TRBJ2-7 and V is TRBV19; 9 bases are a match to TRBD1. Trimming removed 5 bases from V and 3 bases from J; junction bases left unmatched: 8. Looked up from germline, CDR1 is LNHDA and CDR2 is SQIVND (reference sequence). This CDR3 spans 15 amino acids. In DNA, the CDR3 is TGTGCCAGTAGTTTCGGACAGGGGTGGGTCTACGAGCAGTACTTC. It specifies CASSFGQGWVYEQYF.

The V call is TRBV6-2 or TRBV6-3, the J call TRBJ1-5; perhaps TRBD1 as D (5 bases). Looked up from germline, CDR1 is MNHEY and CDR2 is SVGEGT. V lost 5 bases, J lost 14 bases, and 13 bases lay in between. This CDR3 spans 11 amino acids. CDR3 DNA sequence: TGTGCCAGCAGTCAGACAGACCTAAAGCATTTT. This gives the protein CASSQTDLKHF.

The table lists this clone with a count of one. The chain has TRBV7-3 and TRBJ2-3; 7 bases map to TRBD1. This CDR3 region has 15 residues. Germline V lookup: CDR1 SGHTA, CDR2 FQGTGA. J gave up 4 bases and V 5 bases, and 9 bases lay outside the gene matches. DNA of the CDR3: TGTGCCAGCAGCCGACCGGGACAGCCTCCAGATACGCAGTATTTT. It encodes CASSRPGQPPDTQYF.

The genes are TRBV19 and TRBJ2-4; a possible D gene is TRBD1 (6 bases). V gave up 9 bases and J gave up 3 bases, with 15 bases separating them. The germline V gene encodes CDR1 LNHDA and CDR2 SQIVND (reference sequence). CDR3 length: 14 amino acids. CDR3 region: CASRQVGDKNIQYF. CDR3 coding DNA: TGTGCCAGCAGACAGGTTGGGGACAAAAACATTCAGTACTTC.

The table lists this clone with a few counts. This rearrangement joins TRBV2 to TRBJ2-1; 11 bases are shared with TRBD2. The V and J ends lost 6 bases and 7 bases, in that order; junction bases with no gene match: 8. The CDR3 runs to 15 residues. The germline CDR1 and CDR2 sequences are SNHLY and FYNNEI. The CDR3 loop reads CASRGTSGSINEQFF. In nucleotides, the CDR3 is TGTGCCAGCAGGGGCACTAGCGGGAGTATTAATGAGCAGTTCTTC. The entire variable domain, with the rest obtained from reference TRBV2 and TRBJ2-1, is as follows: EPEVTQTPSHQVTQMGQEVILRCVPISNHLYFYWYRQILGQKVEFLVSFYNNEISEKSEIFDDQFSVERPDGSNFTLKIRSTKLEDSAMYFCASRGTSGSINEQFFGPGTRLTVL.

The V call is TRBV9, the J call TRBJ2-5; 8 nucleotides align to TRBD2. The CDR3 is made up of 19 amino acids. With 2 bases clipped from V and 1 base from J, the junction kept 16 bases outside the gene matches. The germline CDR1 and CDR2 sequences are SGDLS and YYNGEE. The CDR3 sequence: CASSVRAGIQAGVQETQYF. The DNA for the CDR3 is TGTGCCAGCAGCGTCCGTGCCGGTATCCAAGCGGGGGTCCAAGAGACCCAGTACTTC.

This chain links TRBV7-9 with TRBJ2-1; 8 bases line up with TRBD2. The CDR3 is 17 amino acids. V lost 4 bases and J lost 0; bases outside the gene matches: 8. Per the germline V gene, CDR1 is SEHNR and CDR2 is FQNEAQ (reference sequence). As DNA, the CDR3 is TGTGCCAGCAGCTCAACCCCCGGGACTAGCTCCTACAATGAGCAGTTCTTC. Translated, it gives CASSSTPGTSSYNEQFF.

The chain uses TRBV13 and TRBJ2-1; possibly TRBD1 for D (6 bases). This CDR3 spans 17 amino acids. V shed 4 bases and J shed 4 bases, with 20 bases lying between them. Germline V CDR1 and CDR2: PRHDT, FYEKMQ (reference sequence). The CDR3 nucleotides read TGTGCCAGCAGCTCATTTCTTGGGGGCTTGAGTTACAATGAGCAGTTCTTC. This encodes CASSSFLGGLSYNEQFF.

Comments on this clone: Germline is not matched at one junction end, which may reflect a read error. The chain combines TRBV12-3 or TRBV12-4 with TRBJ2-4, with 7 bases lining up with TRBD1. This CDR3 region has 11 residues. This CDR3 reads CASSLTGAGHF. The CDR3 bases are TGTGCCAGCAGTTTAACAGGGGCTGGGCACTTC.

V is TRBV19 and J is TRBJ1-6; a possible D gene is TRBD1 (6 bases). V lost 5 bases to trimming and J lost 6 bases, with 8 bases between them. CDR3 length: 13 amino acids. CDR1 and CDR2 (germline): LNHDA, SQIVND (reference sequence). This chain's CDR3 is CASSQGTNSPLHF. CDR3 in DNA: TGTGCCAGTAGTCAGGGGACTAATTCACCCCTCCACTTT.

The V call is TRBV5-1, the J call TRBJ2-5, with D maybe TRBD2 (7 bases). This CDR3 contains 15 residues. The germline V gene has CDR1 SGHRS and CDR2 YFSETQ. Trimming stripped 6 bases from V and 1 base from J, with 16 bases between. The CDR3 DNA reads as TGCGCCAGCACCCGAAACCGGGGGGCCCAAGAGACCCAGTACTTC. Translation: CASTRNRGAQETQYF.

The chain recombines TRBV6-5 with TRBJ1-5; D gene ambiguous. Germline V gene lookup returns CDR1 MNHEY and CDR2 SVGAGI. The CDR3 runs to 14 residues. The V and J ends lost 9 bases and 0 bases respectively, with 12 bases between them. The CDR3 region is CARLYLRSNQPQHF. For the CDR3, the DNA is TGTGCCAGGCTCTACTTACGTAGCAATCAGCCCCAGCATTTT.

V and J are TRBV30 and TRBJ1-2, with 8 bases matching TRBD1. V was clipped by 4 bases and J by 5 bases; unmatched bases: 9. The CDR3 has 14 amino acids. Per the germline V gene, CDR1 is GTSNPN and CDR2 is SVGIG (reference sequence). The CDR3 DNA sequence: TGTGCCTGGATATCAGGGGGCCCAACTTATGGCTACACCTTC. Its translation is CAWISGGPTYGYTF.

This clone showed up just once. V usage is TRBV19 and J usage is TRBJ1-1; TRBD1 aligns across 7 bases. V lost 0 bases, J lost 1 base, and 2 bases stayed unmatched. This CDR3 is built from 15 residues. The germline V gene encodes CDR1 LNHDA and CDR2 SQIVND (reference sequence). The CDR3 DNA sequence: TGTGCCAGTAGTATAGACACAGGGGAGAACACTGAAGCTTTCTTT. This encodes CASSIDTGENTEAFF.

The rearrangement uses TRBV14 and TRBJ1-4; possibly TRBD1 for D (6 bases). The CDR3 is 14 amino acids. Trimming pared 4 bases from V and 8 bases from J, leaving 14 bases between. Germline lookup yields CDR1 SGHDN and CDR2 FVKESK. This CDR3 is CASSPGAGKEKLFF. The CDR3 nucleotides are TGTGCCAGCAGCCCAGGGGCCGGAAAGGAAAAACTGTTTTTT.

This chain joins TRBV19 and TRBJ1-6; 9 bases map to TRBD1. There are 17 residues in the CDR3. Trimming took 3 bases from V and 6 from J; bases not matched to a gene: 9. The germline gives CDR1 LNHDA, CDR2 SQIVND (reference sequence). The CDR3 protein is CASSISLQTGGNSPLHF. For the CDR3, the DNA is TGTGCCAGTAGTATTTCGCTACAGACAGGGGGTAATTCACCCCTCCACTTT.

The CDR3 DNA follows: TGTGCCAGCAGCTTAGTTGGAGGACAAGAGACCCAGTACTTC. Its protein product is CASSLVGGQETQYF. This sequence joins TRBV7-2 and TRBJ2-5; TRBD2 might be the D (5 bases). The CDR3 is 14 amino acids. Germline V gene sequence: CDR1 SGHTA, CDR2 FQGNSA. The V end was cut by 1 base, the J end by 2 bases, with 8 bases between.

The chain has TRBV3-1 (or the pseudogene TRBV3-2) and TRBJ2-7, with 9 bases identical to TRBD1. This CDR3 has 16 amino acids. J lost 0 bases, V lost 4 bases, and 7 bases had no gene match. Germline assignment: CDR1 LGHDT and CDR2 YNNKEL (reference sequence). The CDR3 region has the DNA TGTGCCAGCAGCCGAGAAGGACAGGGGAGCTCCTACGAGCAGTACTTC. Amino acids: CASSREGQGSSYEQYF.

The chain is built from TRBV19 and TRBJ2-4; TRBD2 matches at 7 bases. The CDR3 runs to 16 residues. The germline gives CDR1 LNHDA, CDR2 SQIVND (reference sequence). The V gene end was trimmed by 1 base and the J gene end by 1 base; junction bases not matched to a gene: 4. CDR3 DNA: TGTGCCAGTAGTATAGTTTCCGGGGGGGCCAAAAACATTCAGTACTTC. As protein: CASSIVSGGAKNIQYF.

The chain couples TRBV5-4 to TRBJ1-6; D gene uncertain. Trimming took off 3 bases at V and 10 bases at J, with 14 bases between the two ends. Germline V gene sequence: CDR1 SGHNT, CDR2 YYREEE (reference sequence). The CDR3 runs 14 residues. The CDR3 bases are TGTGCCAGCAGCTCTTCCTGGGAGGGATCACCCCTCCACTTT. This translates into CASSSSWEGSPLHF.

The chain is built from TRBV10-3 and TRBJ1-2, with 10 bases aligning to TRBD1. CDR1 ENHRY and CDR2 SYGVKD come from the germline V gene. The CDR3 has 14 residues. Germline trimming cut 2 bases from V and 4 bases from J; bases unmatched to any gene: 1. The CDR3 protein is CAISERDRGYGYTF. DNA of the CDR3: TGTGCCATCAGTGAGCGGGACAGGGGCTATGGCTACACCTTC.

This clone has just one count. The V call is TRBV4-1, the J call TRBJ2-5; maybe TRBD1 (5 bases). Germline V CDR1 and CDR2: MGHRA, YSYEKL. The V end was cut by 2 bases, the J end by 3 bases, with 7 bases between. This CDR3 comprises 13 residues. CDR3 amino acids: CASSQSREETQYF. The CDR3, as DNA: TGCGCCAGCAGCCAATCCAGGGAAGAGACCCAGTACTTC.

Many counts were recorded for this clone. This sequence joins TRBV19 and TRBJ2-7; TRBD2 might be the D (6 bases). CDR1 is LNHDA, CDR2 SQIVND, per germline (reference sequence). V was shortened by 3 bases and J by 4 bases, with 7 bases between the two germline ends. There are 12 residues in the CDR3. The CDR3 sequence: CASSIGGYEQYF. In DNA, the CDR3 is TGTGCCAGTAGTATCGGGGGATACGAGCAGTACTTC.